Following are 19 T cell receptor beta chains from one sample sequenced in a study of cytotoxic CD8 clonotypes in ibrutinib-treated CLL. Method: immunoSEQ multiplex PCR; TCRdb's copy keeps in-frame clones and lacks some. The data show roughly 180,000 clones, 84% seen once. Material: PBMCs, obtained after 24 months of ibrutinib treatment. The origin of the receptors is a human donor with chronic lymphocytic leukemia.

This CDR3 reads CASSRDSRTDTQYF. In DNA, the CDR3 is TGTGCCAGCAGCCGGGACTCGCGCACAGATACGCAGTATTTT. This chain links TRBV11-2 with TRBJ2-3; maybe TRBD2 (6 bases). V dropped 5 bases and J dropped 1 base, with 10 bases sitting between them. The CDR3 loop spans 14 amino acids. Looked up from germline, CDR1 is SGHAT and CDR2 is FQNNGV. The entire variable domain, with the rest obtained from reference TRBV11-2 and TRBJ2-3, is as follows: EAGVAQSPRYKIIEKRQSVAFWCNPISGHATLYWYQQILGQGPKLLIQFQNNGVVDDSQLPKDRFSAERLKGVDSTLKIQPAKLEDSAVYLCASSRDSRTDTQYFGPGTRLTVL.

CDR3 nucleotides: TGTGCCAGCAGCAGGACAGGGACCGGGGAGCTGTTTTTT. This sequence encodes CASSRTGTGELFF. V gene TRBV5-4 combines with J gene TRBJ2-2, with 8 bases fitting TRBD1. Unmatched junction bases numbered 1, after V lost 4 bases and J lost 5 bases. Germline values: CDR1 SGHNT, CDR2 YYREEE (reference sequence). The CDR3 is 13 amino acids.

The gene calls are TRBV28 and TRBJ1-5; maybe TRBD1 (6 bases). The V gene's germline CDR1 is MDHEN and CDR2 SYDVKM. The V end lost 3 bases, the J end lost 6 bases, and 12 bases lay between the germline ends. The CDR3 extends over 14 amino acids. The CDR3 DNA sequence: TGTGCCAGCAGTTTTGGGGGCAGTGCTCAGCCCCAGCATTTT. Protein: CASSFGGSAQPQHF.

This clone was observed a handful of times. The chain combines TRBV11-2 with TRBJ1-1; no clear D. This CDR3 has 16 residues. Per the germline V gene, CDR1 is SGHAT and CDR2 is FQNNGV. The V end lost 1 base, the J end lost 6 bases, and 18 bases lay between the germline ends. The CDR3 protein is CASSLAVPSHPPEAFF. The CDR3 bases are TGTGCCAGCAGCTTAGCCGTCCCCAGCCACCCCCCTGAAGCTTTCTTT.

The J gene is TRBJ1-4, the V gene TRBV29-1; 9 bases agree with TRBD1. V lost 6 bases, J lost 8 bases, and 13 bases stayed unmatched. The germline CDR1 and CDR2 sequences are SQVTM and ANQGSEA. This CDR3 is built from 15 residues. Here the CDR3 reads CSVVFTGGGGEKLFF. CDR3 DNA sequence: TGCAGCGTAGTTTTTACAGGGGGCGGCGGGGAAAAACTGTTTTTT.

There are a few counts of this clone. The chain employs TRBV9 and TRBJ2-2; the D call may be TRBD1 or TRBD2 (5 bases each). The CDR3 is 14 residues long. V lost 6 bases and J lost 1, with 10 bases in between. In germline, CDR1 is SGDLS, CDR2 YYNGEE. The CDR3 sequence is CASTGRLNTGELFF. CDR3 bases: TGTGCCAGCACGGGACGGTTGAACACCGGGGAGCTGTTTTTT.

V gene TRBV28 combines with J gene TRBJ2-3; D not certain. Germline lookup yields CDR1 MDHEN and CDR2 SYDVKM. The CDR3 is made up of 12 amino acids. Trimming took off 7 bases at V and 5 bases at J, with 10 bases between the two ends. The CDR3 nucleotides read TGTGCCAGCACCGGGCAGGTAGATACGCAGTATTTT. Amino acids: CASTGQVDTQYF.

The J gene is TRBJ2-1, the V gene TRBV28; D may correspond to TRBD1 or TRBD2 (5 bases each). CDR3 size: 15 residues. Germline V lookup: CDR1 MDHEN, CDR2 SYDVKM. With 3 bases removed from V and 4 bases from J, the gap between germline ends came to 13 bases. As DNA, the CDR3 is TGTGCCAGCAGTTTCTTTGGAGGACATTACAATGAGCAGTTCTTC. It encodes CASSFFGGHYNEQFF.

V and J are TRBV4-3 and TRBJ1-5, with 9 bases lining up with TRBD1. CDR1 and CDR2 from the germline V gene are LGHNA and YSLEER. CDR3 length: 15 residues. V dropped 4 bases and J dropped 7; count of bases not matched to a gene: 8. In DNA, the CDR3 is TGCGCCAGCAGCCCCGGACAGGGGAAGTGGCAGCCCCAGCATTTT. Its translation: CASSPGQGKWQPQHF.

This chain joins TRBV7-8 and TRBJ1-2, with D tentatively TRBD1 (6 bases). Germline-derived CDR1 and CDR2 are SGHVS and FQNEAQ. CDR3 length equals 18 residues. Between the trimmed V and J ends, which lost 1 base and 0 bases, there was a span of 18 bases. This CDR3 reads CASSLEGVTPKANYGYTF. In nucleotides, the CDR3 is TGTGCCAGCAGCTTAGAGGGGGTTACACCGAAAGCTAACTATGGCTACACCTTC.

The V gene is TRBV20-1, the J gene TRBJ2-7, with unresolved D. The CDR3 contains 11 residues. V gave up 3 bases and J gave up 6 bases, with 9 bases separating them. Germline CDR1 and CDR2: DFQATT and SNEGSKA (reference sequence). The DNA for the CDR3 is TGCAGTGCTAGTTTGGTTGGCGAGCAGTACTTC. As protein: CSASLVGEQYF.

The chain combines TRBV2 with TRBJ2-7, with TRBD2 matching over 15 bases. Germline-derived CDR1 and CDR2 are SNHLY and FYNNEI. J gave up 7 bases and V 8 bases, and 3 bases lay outside the gene matches. This CDR3 comprises 13 residues. The CDR3 here is CASGTSGGIEQYF. For the CDR3, the DNA is TGTGCCAGCGGGACTAGCGGGGGGATAGAGCAGTACTTC.

The chain uses TRBV11-2 and TRBJ2-1; 12 nucleotides agree with TRBD2. CDR3 length equals 17 residues. Germline CDR1 SGHAT, CDR2 FQNNGV. V shed 0 bases and J 9 bases; nucleotides not matched to a gene: 9. CDR3 residues: CASSLDQTSGRSGEQFF. DNA of the CDR3: TGTGCCAGCAGCTTAGATCAAACTAGCGGGAGGTCCGGTGAGCAGTTCTTC.

The chain carries TRBV4-2 and TRBJ2-5; 14 bases are a match to TRBD2. CDR3 size: 16 residues. CDR1 is LGHNA, CDR2 YNFKEQ, per germline. The J segment lost 2 bases and the V segment lost 4 bases, leaving 3 bases of the junction unmatched. CDR3 in amino acids: CASSLRLAGGQETQYF. CDR3 sequence (DNA): TGTGCCAGCAGCCTGAGACTAGCGGGGGGGCAAGAGACCCAGTACTTC.

The V call is TRBV28, the J call TRBJ2-7; 9 bases are a match to TRBD2. Germline CDR1 is MDHEN and CDR2 is SYDVKM. V lost 4 bases, J lost 6 bases, and 7 bases stayed unmatched. This CDR3 has 14 amino acids. The CDR3 DNA reads TGTGCCAGCAGTTGGATAGCGGGAGCGAGCGAGCAGTACTTC. Amino acids: CASSWIAGASEQYF.

The chain joins TRBV7-8 to TRBJ1-5, with TRBD1 matching over 10 bases. Trimming removed 5 bases from V and 7 bases from J; junction bases left unmatched: 8. The CDR3 extends over 15 amino acids. The germline V gene encodes CDR1 SGHVS and CDR2 FQNEAQ. The CDR3 nucleotides are TGTGCCAGCAGCGGCTCCGGGACAGGGGAACAGCCCCAGCATTTT. Translated: CASSGSGTGEQPQHF. Filled out from reference TRBV7-8 and TRBJ1-5, the complete variable domain reads GAGVSQSPRYKVAKRGQDVALRCDPISGHVSLFWYQQALGQGPEFLTYFQNEAQLDKSGLPSDRFFAERPEGSVSTLKIQRTQQEDSAVYLCASSGSGTGEQPQHFGDGTRLSIL.

This clone counts as medium-sized. This chain links TRBV5-1 with TRBJ1-2; TRBD1 is a possible D gene (5 bases). Trimming cost V 1 base and J 2 bases, with 15 bases left between them. Germline V gives CDR1 SGHRS, CDR2 YFSETQ. The CDR3 sequence is 16 residues long. The CDR3 sequence is CASSLSSPGTNYGYTF. For the CDR3, the DNA is TGCGCCAGCAGCTTGTCGAGTCCCGGGACGAACTATGGCTACACCTTC. Together with reference TRBV5-1 and TRBJ1-2, the CDR3 gives the full variable domain: KAGVTQTPRYLIKTRGQQVTLSCSPISGHRSVSWYQQTPGQGLQFLFEYFSETQRNKGNFPGRFSGRQFSNSRSEMNVSTLELGDSALYLCASSLSSPGTNYGYTFGSGTRLTVV.

This chain links TRBV10-3 with TRBJ2-7; D perhaps matches TRBD1 (7 bases). From germline, CDR1 is ENHRY and CDR2 SYGVKD. This CDR3 has 14 residues. V lost 2 bases and J lost 6, with 14 bases in between. The CDR3: CAISEDGGGSEQYF. The CDR3 region has the DNA TGTGCCATCAGTGAGGACGGAGGGGGCAGCGAGCAGTACTTC.

This clone was detected a few times. The chain has TRBV19 and TRBJ1-2; D gene unclear. Trimming left V 4 bases short and J 4 bases short, with 10 bases between. The CDR3 is made up of 13 amino acids. Per the germline V gene, CDR1 is LNHDA and CDR2 is SQIVND (reference sequence). CDR3 bases: TGTGCCAGTAGTAGAACTCAATCCTATGGCTACACCTTC. It encodes CASSRTQSYGYTF.